A selection of T cell receptor beta chains follows, all from one sample in a study of a mutant IDH1 vaccine in newly diagnosed glioma. Sequenced by immunoSEQ multiplex PCR; TCRdb stores in-frame clones only, minus some. The repertoire holds some 51,000 clones, with 65% to 80% as singletons. The sample in question was PBMCs, obtained from a glioma patient treated with radiotherapy, temozolomide or both. The receptor source for this set is a woman between 35 and 50 years old with glioma. The CDR3 runs from the conserved cysteine through the conserved F or W. The order of the fields is V gene, D gene, J gene, clone size, CDR3 protein, CDR3 DNA. D genes are given only for firm matches. Clone size is shown for a subset of rows, as once, few, many or a class of expanded clone.

V gene: TRBV29-1; D gene: NA; J gene: TRBJ2-3; clone size: NA; CDR3 protein: CSVVAVGTDTQYF; CDR3 DNA: TGCAGCGTTGTTGCGGTGGGGACAGATACGCAGTATTTT
V gene: TRBV2; D gene: TRBD1; J gene: TRBJ2-7; clone size: NA; CDR3 protein: CASREPPTGGYEQYF; CDR3 DNA: TGTGCCAGCAGAGAACCTCCCACAGGGGGATACGAGCAGTACTTC
V gene: TRBV19; D gene: TRBD1; J gene: TRBJ2-7; clone size: NA; CDR3 protein: CASNRDRGLGEQYF; CDR3 DNA: TGTGCCAGTAACCGGGACAGGGGGCTGGGCGAGCAGTACTTC
V gene: TRBV5-1; D gene: NA; J gene: TRBJ2-2; clone size: NA; CDR3 protein: CASSLETATNTGELFF; CDR3 DNA: TGCGCCAGCAGCTTGGAGACTGCTACGAACACCGGGGAGCTGTTTTTT
V gene: TRBV5-6; D gene: TRBD1; J gene: TRBJ1-5; clone size: NA; CDR3 protein: CASSSYRDSNQPQHF; CDR3 DNA: TGTGCCAGCAGCTCGTACCGGGACAGTAATCAGCCCCAGCATTTT
V gene: TRBV19; D gene: NA; J gene: TRBJ1-1; clone size: NA; CDR3 protein: CASSIGRVAYGTEAFF; CDR3 DNA: TGTGCCAGTAGTATAGGTAGGGTGGCCTATGGCACTGAAGCTTTCTTT
V gene: TRBV2; D gene: NA; J gene: TRBJ1-2; clone size: few; CDR3 protein: CASSDLEIWIGYTF; CDR3 DNA: TGTGCCAGCAGTGATCTGGAAATTTGGATTGGCTACACCTTC
V gene: TRBV2; D gene: TRBD1; J gene: TRBJ1-6; clone size: few; CDR3 protein: CASSPGQELPLHF; CDR3 DNA: TGTGCCAGCAGCCCTGGACAGGAGTTACCCCTCCACTTT
V gene: TRBV6-1; D gene: NA; J gene: TRBJ2-7; clone size: NA; CDR3 protein: CASSAAGPYEQYF; CDR3 DNA: TGTGCCAGCAGTGCAGCAGGGCCCTACGAGCAGTACTTC
V gene: TRBV30; D gene: TRBD1; J gene: TRBJ1-4; clone size: NA; CDR3 protein: CAWNPRQGLTNEKLFF; CDR3 DNA: TGTGCCTGGAATCCCAGACAGGGGTTAACTAATGAAAAACTGTTTTTT
V gene: TRBV4-2; D gene: NA; J gene: TRBJ2-1; clone size: NA; CDR3 protein: CASSQDTRSNEQFF; CDR3 DNA: TGTGCCAGCAGCCAAGATACTAGGAGCAATGAGCAGTTCTTC
V gene: TRBV5-1; D gene: TRBD1; J gene: TRBJ1-1; clone size: NA; CDR3 protein: CASSIQGASTEAFF; CDR3 DNA: TGCGCCAGCAGCATACAGGGGGCTAGCACTGAAGCTTTCTTT
V gene: TRBV7-9; D gene: NA; J gene: TRBJ2-7; clone size: NA; CDR3 protein: CASSPTGQAIYEQYF; CDR3 DNA: TGTGCCAGCAGCCCCACGGGGCAGGCGATCTACGAGCAGTACTTC
V gene: TRBV9; D gene: NA; J gene: TRBJ1-2; clone size: NA; CDR3 protein: CASSVDDLAGYTF; CDR3 DNA: TGTGCCAGCAGCGTAGACGACCTTGCGGGCTACACCTTC
V gene: TRBV5-6; D gene: NA; J gene: TRBJ2-2; clone size: NA; CDR3 protein: CASSLYTGELFF; CDR3 DNA: TGTGCCAGCAGCCTCTACACCGGGGAGCTGTTTTTT
V gene: TRBV19; D gene: TRBD1; J gene: TRBJ1-2; clone size: NA; CDR3 protein: CASNEGQGGGYTF; CDR3 DNA: TGTGCCAGTAACGAGGGACAGGGGGGAGGCTACACCTTC
V gene: TRBV15; D gene: NA; J gene: TRBJ1-4; clone size: NA; CDR3 protein: CATMGEGRGEKLFF; CDR3 DNA: TGTGCCACCATGGGCGAGGGCCGAGGGGAAAAACTGTTTTTT
V gene: TRBV6-6; D gene: NA; J gene: TRBJ1-1; clone size: few; CDR3 protein: CASSYIRGEAFF; CDR3 DNA: TGTGCCAGCAGTTACATCCGTGGTGAAGCTTTCTTT
V gene: TRBV29-1; D gene: NA; J gene: TRBJ1-1; clone size: NA; CDR3 protein: CSAAEGTNTEAFF; CDR3 DNA: TGCAGCGCCGCGGAGGGCACGAACACTGAAGCTTTCTTT
V gene: TRBV15; D gene: NA; J gene: TRBJ2-5; clone size: NA; CDR3 protein: CATSRDRGRQETQYF; CDR3 DNA: TGTGCCACCAGCAGAGATAGAGGCAGGCAAGAGACCCAGTACTTC
V gene: TRBV5-1; D gene: NA; J gene: TRBJ2-7; clone size: NA; CDR3 protein: CASRAVGRTYEQYF; CDR3 DNA: TGCGCCAGCAGGGCGGTGGGGCGGACCTACGAGCAGTACTTC
V gene: TRBV5-1; D gene: TRBD2; J gene: TRBJ2-3; clone size: NA; CDR3 protein: CASSLAVSGGADTQYF; CDR3 DNA: TGCGCCAGCAGCTTGGCGGTTAGCGGGGGGGCAGATACGCAGTATTTT
V gene: TRBV7-8; D gene: NA; J gene: TRBJ1-4; clone size: NA; CDR3 protein: CASSLGGEKLFF; CDR3 DNA: TGTGCCAGCAGCTTAGGGGGTGAAAAACTGTTTTTT
V gene: TRBV5-1; D gene: TRBD1; J gene: TRBJ1-2; clone size: NA; CDR3 protein: CASSFFIDRAEGYTF; CDR3 DNA: TGCGCCAGCAGCTTCTTTATCGACAGGGCCGAAGGCTACACCTTC
V gene: TRBV4-3; D gene: NA; J gene: TRBJ1-4; clone size: once; CDR3 protein: CASSQDTRGEKLFF; CDR3 DNA: TGCGCCAGCAGCCAAGATACGCGGGGGGAAAAACTGTTTTTT
V gene: TRBV7-8; D gene: NA; J gene: TRBJ1-5; clone size: NA; CDR3 protein: CASSLGPGTSNQPQHF; CDR3 DNA: TGTGCGAGCAGCTTAGGTCCCGGGACTAGCAATCAGCCCCAGCATTTT
V gene: TRBV5-1; D gene: TRBD1; J gene: TRBJ1-2; clone size: NA; CDR3 protein: CASRPDRALYGYTF; CDR3 DNA: TGCGCCAGCAGGCCAGACAGGGCCCTCTATGGCTACACCTTC
V gene: TRBV5-4; D gene: TRBD2; J gene: TRBJ2-5; clone size: NA; CDR3 protein: CASSLGGGRETQYF; CDR3 DNA: TGTGCCAGCAGCTTAGGCGGGGGGCGGGAGACCCAGTACTTC
V gene: TRBV6-1; D gene: NA; J gene: TRBJ1-2; clone size: NA; CDR3 protein: CASSPEAWANYGYTF; CDR3 DNA: TGTGCCAGCAGTCCAGAGGCATGGGCCAACTATGGCTACACCTTC
V gene: TRBV6-4; D gene: NA; J gene: TRBJ2-1; clone size: NA; CDR3 protein: CASSDSEGGVGEQFF; CDR3 DNA: TGTGCCAGCAGTGACTCGGAAGGGGGGGTTGGGGAGCAGTTCTTC
V gene: TRBV19; D gene: TRBD1; J gene: TRBJ1-4; clone size: few; CDR3 protein: CASSSGQGWEKLFF; CDR3 DNA: TGTGCCAGTAGTTCTGGACAGGGTTGGGAAAAACTGTTTTTT
V gene: TRBV7-7; D gene: NA; J gene: TRBJ2-5; clone size: NA; CDR3 protein: CASSLAYAGGQETQYF; CDR3 DNA: TGTGCTAGCAGCTTAGCGTATGCGGGTGGCCAAGAGACCCAGTACTTC
V gene: TRBV21-1; D gene: NA; J gene: TRBJ2-1; clone size: NA; CDR3 protein: CASSKAGTIPYNEQFF; CDR3 DNA: TGTGCCAGCAGCAAAGCCGGGACTATTCCATACAATGAGCAGTTCTTC
V gene: TRBV19; D gene: NA; J gene: TRBJ2-7; clone size: NA; CDR3 protein: CASTLPSGGYEQYF; CDR3 DNA: TGTGCCAGTACCCTACCCTCCGGCGGCTACGAGCAGTACTTC
V gene: TRBV9; D gene: TRBD1; J gene: TRBJ1-2; clone size: NA; CDR3 protein: CASSPHRGDYGYTF; CDR3 DNA: TGTGCCAGCAGCCCCCACAGGGGTGACTATGGCTACACCTTC
V gene: TRBV6-6; D gene: TRBD2; J gene: TRBJ2-1; clone size: NA; CDR3 protein: CASSSSGGASSEQFF; CDR3 DNA: TGTGCCAGCAGTTCCAGCGGGGGGGCTTCCAGTGAGCAGTTCTTC
V gene: TRBV7-9; D gene: NA; J gene: TRBJ2-7; clone size: NA; CDR3 protein: CASSSDYRYEQYF; CDR3 DNA: TGTGCCAGCAGCTCCGACTACCGCTACGAGCAGTACTTC
V gene: TRBV7-2; D gene: NA; J gene: TRBJ2-6; clone size: NA; CDR3 protein: CASTRIGQASGANVLTF; CDR3 DNA: TGTGCCAGCACCCGTATTGGGCAGGCCTCTGGGGCCAACGTCCTGACTTTC
V gene: TRBV11-2; D gene: NA; J gene: TRBJ2-6; clone size: NA; CDR3 protein: CASSSGGGANVLTF; CDR3 DNA: TGTGCCAGCAGCTCGGGTGGCGGGGCCAACGTCCTGACTTTC
V gene: TRBV5-8; D gene: NA; J gene: TRBJ1-4; clone size: NA; CDR3 protein: CASSFGQLEKLFF; CDR3 DNA: TGTGCCAGCAGTTTCGGACAGCTTGAAAAACTGTTTTTT
V gene: TRBV4-2; D gene: NA; J gene: TRBJ1-1; clone size: NA; CDR3 protein: CASSQDYGRNTEAFF; CDR3 DNA: TGTGCCAGCAGCCAAGATTACGGGAGGAACACTGAAGCTTTCTTT
V gene: TRBV5-1; D gene: NA; J gene: TRBJ1-1; clone size: NA; CDR3 protein: CASSPGPGSTEAFF; CDR3 DNA: TGCGCCAGCAGCCCGGGCCCCGGATCTACTGAAGCTTTCTTT
V gene: TRBV27; D gene: NA; J gene: TRBJ1-1; clone size: NA; CDR3 protein: CASSFWGDNTEAFF; CDR3 DNA: TGTGCCAGCAGTTTCTGGGGCGATAACACTGAAGCTTTCTTT
V gene: TRBV28; D gene: NA; J gene: TRBJ1-6; clone size: NA; CDR3 protein: CASSYGADNSPLHF; CDR3 DNA: TGTGCCAGCAGTTACGGGGCAGACAATTCACCCCTCCACTTT
V gene: TRBV19; D gene: NA; J gene: TRBJ1-1; clone size: NA; CDR3 protein: CASKGSLMNTEAFF; CDR3 DNA: TGTGCCAGTAAGGGCAGCCTCATGAACACTGAAGCTTTCTTT